The rows below give T cell receptor beta chains drawn from one sample of a study of CD8+ T cells in alopecia areata. Sequencing was performed with immunoSEQ multiplex PCR; in TCRdb, only in-frame clones are kept and a portion is missing. The table lists fewer than 150,000 clones, roughly 58% of them singletons. Sequences were derived from CD4+ T cells sorted from blood, sampled at week 0. All receptors derive from a human donor with alopecia areata. Each CDR3 is given with its conserved first and last residue. Fields, in order: clone size, J gene, D gene, V gene, CDR3 protein, CDR3 DNA. The D gene is left open where the match is weak. Some rows mark clone size as missing; the rest say once, few, many or name a class of expanded clone.

>NA|TRBJ2-2|NA|TRBV4-2
CASSRSSGYTGELFF
TGTGCCAGCAGCCGAAGTTCGGGGTACACCGGGGAGCTGTTTTTT
>few|TRBJ2-7|NA|TRBV4-1
CASSQVGSRYEQYF
TGCGCCAGCAGCCAAGTCGGGAGTCGCTACGAGCAGTACTTC
>NA|TRBJ2-1|NA|TRBV9
CASSPGAYNEQFF
TGTGCCAGTTCCCCCGGGGCCTACAATGAGCAGTTCTTC
>NA|TRBJ2-5|NA|TRBV27
CASSFGDTQETQYF
TGTGCCAGCAGTTTTGGAGACACACAAGAGACCCAGTACTTC
>NA|TRBJ2-1|NA|TRBV27
CASSLFLLNNEQFF
TGTGCCAGCAGTTTATTTTTACTCAACAATGAGCAGTTCTTC
>NA|TRBJ1-1|NA|TRBV5-4
CASSLVPMNTEAFF
TGTGCCAGCAGCTTGGTCCCCATGAACACTGAAGCTTTCTTT
>NA|TRBJ2-1|NA|TRBV28
CASSLFRGYNEQFF
TGTGCCAGCAGTTTATTTCGGGGGTACAATGAGCAGTTCTTC
>NA|TRBJ2-5|NA|TRBV7-3
CASSLYRGETQYF
TGTGCCAGCAGCTTATATAGGGGAGAGACCCAGTACTTC
>NA|TRBJ1-2|TRBD1|TRBV7-2
CASSFTTTGVYTF
TGTGCCAGCAGCTTCACCACGACAGGGGTCTACACCTTC
>few|TRBJ1-2|NA|TRBV4-3
CASSQGSTGNDYGYTF
TGCGCCAGCAGCCAAGGAAGTACAGGGAATGACTATGGCTACACCTTC
>NA|TRBJ1-1|TRBD1|TRBV4-1
CASSQARRTGVGSSTEAFF
TGCGCCAGCAGCCAAGCGAGGCGGACAGGGGTCGGGAGTAGCACTGAAGCTTTCTTT
>NA|TRBJ2-5|NA|TRBV27
CASSLSIMGPLQYF
TGTGCCAGCAGTTTATCTATCATGGGCCCCTTACAGTACTTC
>few|TRBJ2-3|TRBD1|TRBV5-6
CASSLTGQPTDTQYF
TGTGCCAGCAGCTTGACGGGACAGCCCACAGATACGCAGTATTTT
>few|TRBJ2-1|TRBD1|TRBV28
CASSLRDRGSMGQFF
TGTGCCAGCAGTTTAAGGGACAGGGGTTCCATGGGGCAGTTCTTC
>NA|TRBJ1-1|NA|TRBV7-6
CASSTTPGGLTFMNTEAFF
TGTGCCAGCAGCACTACCCCGGGAGGGCTCACTTTCATGAACACTGAAGCTTTCTTT